This entry lists 23 T cell receptor beta chains sequenced from one sample in a study of cytomegalovirus exposure and HLA in healthy donors. It was with 60 Vbeta and 13 Jbeta primers that the PCR ran. The table came from immunoSEQ multiplex PCR; TCRdb's copy has only in-frame clones and leaves some out. This table holds approximately 150,000 clones, 9.4% found once. Input material: PBMCs. Receptor source: a male donor in good health and CMV-seronegative.

J is TRBJ2-5 and V is TRBV5-1; TRBD1 aligns across 8 bases. Germline loops: CDR1 SGHRS, CDR2 YFSETQ. CDR3 length: 14 residues. The junction had 6 bases not matched to a gene; V was cut back by 3 bases and J by 5 bases. The CDR3 is CASSYGQGFETQYF. The CDR3 DNA reads TGCGCCAGCAGCTACGGACAGGGCTTTGAGACCCAGTACTTC.

The rearrangement links TRBV4-1 to TRBJ2-7; D is perhaps TRBD2 (6 bases). The CDR3 consists of 15 residues. V dropped 0 bases and J dropped 4 bases, with 13 bases sitting between them. CDR1 is MGHRA, CDR2 YSYEKL, per germline. The CDR3 region has the DNA TGCGCCAGCAGCCAAGATATATGGGAGGTTTACGAGCAGTACTTC. Residues: CASSQDIWEVYEQYF.

DNA of the CDR3: TGTGCCAGTAGGACCGGGACAGGGGGCATAGAGACCCAGTACTTC. This translates into CASRTGTGGIETQYF. V usage is TRBV19 and J usage is TRBJ2-5; TRBD1 matches 12 bases. V lost 6 bases and J lost 4; bases outside the gene matches: 6. This CDR3 is 15 amino acids long. Germline assignment: CDR1 LNHDA and CDR2 SQIVND (reference sequence).

This clone occurred a few times. V gene TRBV9 combines with J gene TRBJ2-3; D is perhaps TRBD1 (6 bases). V shed 2 bases and J shed 5 bases, with 18 bases lying between them. The germline V gene has CDR1 SGDLS and CDR2 YYNGEE. The CDR3 is made up of 16 amino acids. CDR3 coding DNA: TGTGCCAGCAGCGTCCTAAGGGGGTCGGGAAGAGATACGCAGTATTTT. Its protein product is CASSVLRGSGRDTQYF.

This clone was counted only a few times. This chain uses TRBV25-1 with TRBJ2-7; 9 bases match TRBD1. Germline V gene sequence: CDR1 MGHDK, CDR2 SYGVNS. Trimming removed 7 bases from V and 4 bases from J; junction bases left unmatched: 8. This CDR3 contains 14 residues. Written as DNA, the CDR3 is TGTGCCAGCAAATTCGGGACAGGGATTTACGAGCAGTACTTC. Protein: CASKFGTGIYEQYF.

This clone turned up a few times. This chain connects TRBV2 to TRBJ1-2; D remains ambiguous. This CDR3 region has 15 residues. Germline assignment: CDR1 SNHLY and CDR2 FYNNEI. V lost 9 bases and J lost 0, with 17 bases in between. The CDR3: CASKREPAANYGYTF. In DNA form, the CDR3 reads TGTGCCAGTAAGCGGGAACCAGCCGCTAACTATGGCTACACCTTC.

V is TRBV6-6 and J is TRBJ2-5; the D gene is possibly TRBD2 (5 bases). The germline V gene has CDR1 MNHNY and CDR2 SVGAGI (reference sequence). The CDR3 contains 13 residues. V lost 8 bases and J 1 base, leaving 11 bases between the germline ends. CDR3 sequence reads: CASGREPQETQYF. In nucleotides, the CDR3 is TGTGCCAGCGGCCGGGAACCCCAAGAGACCCAGTACTTC.

CDR3 in amino acids: CASRPGQGSQPQHF. DNA of the CDR3: TGTGCCAGCAGACCTGGACAGGGGAGTCAGCCCCAGCATTTT. The chain has TRBV6-1 and TRBJ1-5, with 9 bases lining up with TRBD1. The germline V gene has CDR1 MNHNS and CDR2 SASEGT. CDR3 length equals 14 residues. V shed 6 bases and J 6 bases; nucleotides not matched to a gene: 6.

This chain uses TRBV25-1 with TRBJ1-6; no clear D. V was cut by 4 bases and J by 11 bases, with 12 bases left in between. Germline V CDR1 and CDR2: MGHDK, SYGVNS. CDR3 length: 13 residues. CDR3 residues: CASSGQDWTPLHF. Written as DNA, the CDR3 is TGTGCCAGCAGTGGGCAGGATTGGACACCCCTCCACTTT.

This sequence joins TRBV15 and TRBJ2-1; TRBD2 agrees at 7 bases. CDR3 size: 15 residues. The V gene's germline CDR1 is LNHNV and CDR2 YYDKDF (reference sequence). V trimming: 1 base; J trimming: 4 bases; junction bases outside the gene matches: 4. CDR3 sequence (DNA): TGTGCCACCAGCAGAGTGGGCGGGGGTTACAATGAGCAGTTCTTC. Amino acids: CATSRVGGGYNEQFF.

A few counts support this clone. The J gene is TRBJ2-6, the V gene TRBV5-6, with 8 bases matching TRBD1. Trimming cost V 3 bases and J 4 bases; bases outside gene matches: 6. Per the germline V gene, CDR1 is SGHDT and CDR2 is YYEEEE. There are 16 residues in the CDR3. The CDR3 region is CASSSDRGSGANVLTF. For the CDR3, the DNA is TGTGCCAGCAGCTCAGACAGGGGCTCAGGGGCCAACGTCCTGACTTTC.

The V and J genes are TRBV5-6 and TRBJ2-1, with 8 positions matching TRBD2. Germline V gene sequence: CDR1 SGHDT, CDR2 YYEEEE. Germline trimming cut 4 bases from V and 12 bases from J; bases unmatched to any gene: 6. The CDR3 is made up of 12 amino acids. Here the CDR3 reads CASSPTREGQFF. In nucleotides, the CDR3 is TGTGCCAGCAGCCCGACCCGGGAGGGGCAGTTCTTC.

This clone was detected a few times. V is TRBV14 and J is TRBJ2-1, with TRBD2 matching 8 bases. Germline V CDR1 and CDR2: SGHDN, FVKESK. CDR3 length: 18 residues. Trimming took 5 bases from V and 3 from J; bases not matched to a gene: 15. CDR3: CASSSKPLSGSLYNEQFF. The CDR3 coding sequence is TGTGCCAGCAGCTCCAAACCCTTAAGCGGGAGCCTCTACAATGAGCAGTTCTTC.

This chain uses TRBV25-1 with TRBJ2-7; D perhaps matches TRBD2 (5 bases). CDR3 length: 16 amino acids. Deletions cut 10 bases from V and 5 bases from J, with 27 bases between. Germline V gives CDR1 MGHDK, CDR2 SYGVNS. The chain's CDR3 is CANPKLGRTLSDEQYF. The CDR3 DNA follows: TGTGCCAACCCAAAACTAGGACGGACGCTGTCCGACGAGCAGTACTTC.

The rearrangement links TRBV27 to TRBJ1-5; the D gene is possibly TRBD1 (5 bases). The CDR3 is made up of 15 amino acids. V was clipped by 6 bases and J by 3 bases, with 15 bases between them. Germline CDR1 and CDR2: MNHEY and SMNVEV (reference sequence). CDR3 DNA sequence: TGTGCCAGCAGACCTTCAGGGTTTGTCAATCAGCCCCAGCATTTT. This gives the protein CASRPSGFVNQPQHF.

This clone was detected a few times. V gene TRBV5-6 combines with J gene TRBJ2-7; TRBD1 agrees at 10 bases. This CDR3 has 15 amino acids. The V gene's germline CDR1 is SGHDT and CDR2 YYEEEE. With 3 bases clipped from V and 6 bases from J, the junction kept 9 bases outside the gene matches. The CDR3 reads CASSSQGQGLGEQYF. The CDR3 nucleotides are TGTGCCAGCAGCTCACAGGGACAGGGGCTCGGCGAGCAGTACTTC.

The CDR3, as DNA: TGTGCCATCAGTGAACGGGGGGCCACTGAAGCTTTCTTT. Protein sequence: CAISERGATEAFF. The chain employs TRBV10-3 and TRBJ1-1, with a possible D match to TRBD1 (6 bases). Per the germline V gene, CDR1 is ENHRY and CDR2 is SYGVKD. The CDR3 is 13 amino acids. Trimming cost V 3 bases and J 4 bases, with 9 bases left between them.

This clone has more than one count but fewer than ten. The chain combines TRBV28 with TRBJ1-4; TRBD1 aligns across 7 bases. After removal of 4 bases from V and 4 bases from J, the junction contained 6 bases not matched to a gene. The CDR3 length is 15 residues. CDR1 and CDR2 from the germline V gene are MDHEN and SYDVKM. The CDR3 protein is CASSSPQGGNEKLFF. CDR3 DNA: TGTGCCAGCAGTTCCCCTCAGGGGGGTAATGAAAAACTGTTTTTT.

The chain employs TRBV4-2 and TRBJ2-4; D might be TRBD2 (7 bases). Trimming took 2 bases from V and 3 from J, leaving 20 bases between them. From germline, CDR1 is LGHNA and CDR2 YNFKEQ. This CDR3 region has 18 residues. CDR3 DNA sequence: TGTGCCAGCAGCCAATACTGGGGGGGCGCACAGGGCAAAAACATTCAGTACTTC. Translating gives CASSQYWGGAQGKNIQYF.

The chain uses TRBV5-1 and TRBJ1-1; possibly TRBD1 for D (5 bases). CDR1 is SGHRS and CDR2 is YFSETQ in the germline V gene. The CDR3 is made up of 13 amino acids. V shed 3 bases and J shed 1 base, with 7 bases lying between them. The CDR3 loop reads CASSYGGNTEAFF. CDR3 DNA sequence: TGCGCCAGCAGCTACGGGGGGAACACTGAAGCTTTCTTT.

In this sample, this clone turned up a few times. The chain combines TRBV19 with TRBJ1-2; D unresolved. Deletions cut 3 bases from V and 4 bases from J, with 12 bases between. CDR3 size: 14 residues. Germline CDR1 and CDR2: LNHDA and SQIVND (reference sequence). CDR3 region: CASSIVQNSYGYTF. The CDR3 region has the DNA TGTGCCAGTAGTATCGTACAGAATTCCTATGGCTACACCTTC.

J is TRBJ1-4 and V is TRBV7-2; D is perhaps TRBD1 (6 bases). CDR3 length equals 13 residues. Trimming left V 1 base short and J 7 bases short, with 7 bases between. From germline, CDR1 is SGHTA and CDR2 FQGNSA. CDR3 DNA: TGTGCCAGCAGCTTAGGAGGGGGTGAAAAACTGTTTTTT. It translates to CASSLGGGEKLFF. Combining the CDR3 with reference TRBV7-2 and TRBJ1-4 gives the whole variable domain GAGVSQSPSNKVTEKGKDVELRCDPISGHTALYWYRQSLGQGLEFLIYFQGNSAPDKSGLPSDRFSAERTGGSVSTLTIQRTQQEDSAVYLCASSLGGGEKLFFGSGTQLSVL.

Only a few counts were recorded for this clone. The identical CDR3 is also encoded by other nucleotide sequences in the sample. This chain connects TRBV28 to TRBJ1-1; D possibly corresponds to TRBD1 (5 bases). From germline, CDR1 is MDHEN and CDR2 SYDVKM. The CDR3 consists of 15 residues. Trimming cost V 9 bases and J 1 base, with 18 bases left between them. The CDR3: CASVIPTVGNTEAFF. CDR3 bases: TGTGCCAGTGTTATACCGACAGTTGGGAACACTGAAGCTTTCTTT.